This entry lists 32 T cell receptor beta chains sequenced from one sample in a study of blood T cell repertoires in COVID-19. Libraries were prepared by immunoSEQ multiplex PCR; TCRdb keeps only in-frame clonotypes and omits some of them. The repertoire consists of some 310,000 clones, with almost 90% occurring once and the leading ten covering 1%. Sequencing was done on a sample of peripheral blood. Source of these receptors: a woman in her forties with COVID-19, enrolled during active disease.

A single count supports this clone. The chain recombines TRBV19 with TRBJ1-3; D unclear. The germline gives CDR1 LNHDA, CDR2 SQIVND (reference sequence). The CDR3 contains 13 residues. V was clipped by 2 bases and J by 4 bases, with 6 bases between them. CDR3 amino acids: CASSIPPGNTIYF. The CDR3 DNA sequence: TGTGCCAGTAGTATACCCCCGGGAAACACCATATATTTT.

This chain connects TRBV7-2 to TRBJ2-2; 8 bases agree with TRBD2. This CDR3 is built from 15 residues. Germline V gene sequence: CDR1 SGHTA, CDR2 FQGNSA. The trim removed 1 base at V and 5 bases at J, leaving 3 bases unmatched. The CDR3 DNA follows: TGTGCCAGCAGCTTAGGACAGCGGGGGACCGGGGAGCTGTTTTTT. It codes for CASSLGQRGTGELFF.

V is TRBV15 and J is TRBJ1-1, with 11 nucleotides matching TRBD1. The germline V gene encodes CDR1 LNHNV and CDR2 YYDKDF (reference sequence). V lost 0 bases and J lost 3; bases outside the gene matches: 3. This CDR3 spans 16 amino acids. The CDR3 nucleotides read TGTGCCACCAGCAGAGAAAGGACAGGGGGCGACACTGAAGCTTTCTTT. Encoded protein: CATSRERTGGDTEAFF.

The rearrangement joins TRBV19 to TRBJ1-4; 8 nucleotides line up with TRBD1. Trimming removed 8 bases from V and 5 bases from J; junction bases left unmatched: 4. This CDR3 has 13 amino acids. Per germline, CDR1 LNHDA and CDR2 SQIVND (reference sequence). The DNA of the CDR3 is TGTGCCAGTTGTACAGGGGGAAATGAAAAACTGTTTTTT. As protein: CASCTGGNEKLFF.

This clone is a singleton in its sample. The CDR3 nucleotides are TGTGCCAGCAGTTTTACTCAACAGGGGTATGGCTACACCTTC. It encodes CASSFTQQGYGYTF. This rearrangement joins TRBV28 to TRBJ1-2, with 7 nucleotides matching TRBD1. CDR3 length: 14 amino acids. Germline CDR1 MDHEN, CDR2 SYDVKM. The V segment lost 3 bases and the J segment 5 bases; nucleotides outside the gene matches: 6.

About this clone itself: At one end the junction does not follow the germline gene, possibly because of a read error. The V and J genes are TRBV27 and TRBJ1-2; TRBD1 might be the D (6 bases). The CDR3 length is 12 residues. From germline, CDR1 is MNHEY and CDR2 SMNVEV (reference sequence). The CDR3 sequence: CASSFIDRTHLF. The CDR3 coding sequence is TGTGCCAGCAGTTTCATCGACAGGACCCACCTCTTC.

This chain links TRBV4-3 with TRBJ2-7; 9 nucleotides align to TRBD1. J lost 0 bases, V lost 0 bases, and 6 bases had no gene match. This CDR3 is built from 17 residues. Per germline, CDR1 LGHNA and CDR2 YSLEER. CDR3 loop: CASSQDRTGDFSYEQYF. The CDR3 coding sequence is TGCGCCAGCAGCCAAGATAGGACAGGGGACTTCTCCTACGAGCAGTACTTC.

The chain uses TRBV12-5 and TRBJ1-2; no clear D. Germline values: CDR1 LGHNT, CDR2 FRNRAP. CDR3 size: 16 residues. V gave up 1 base and J gave up 8 bases, with 20 bases separating them. CDR3 region: CASGLGIRTDGRGYTF. Written as DNA, the CDR3 is TGTGCTAGTGGTTTGGGTATTCGTACGGACGGGAGGGGCTACACCTTC.

In its sample, this clone was seen once. The chain combines TRBV11-2 with TRBJ2-7; 8 positions match TRBD2. After removal of 4 bases from V and 5 bases from J, the junction contained 10 bases not matched to a gene. The CDR3 covers 15 residues. CDR1 is SGHAT, CDR2 FQNNGV, per germline. In DNA, the CDR3 is TGTGCCAGCAGCTCAGTAAAAGGGCGGGGGGACGAGCAGTACTTC. This codes for CASSSVKGRGDEQYF.

The chain carries TRBV6-1 and TRBJ1-3; a weak D match, TRBD1 (6 bases). This CDR3 has 13 residues. The germline gives CDR1 MNHNS, CDR2 SASEGT. V was cut by 2 bases and J by 7 bases, with 9 bases left in between. CDR3 sequence: CASSETGLNTIYF. CDR3 bases: TGTGCCAGCAGTGAAACAGGGCTGAACACCATATATTTT.

The chain uses TRBV29-1 and TRBJ2-5; tentative D call: TRBD1 (6 bases). The CDR3 runs to 12 residues. The V gene's germline CDR1 is SQVTM and CDR2 ANQGSEA. V gave up 7 bases and J gave up 5 bases, with 14 bases separating them. CDR3 region: CSGGWGQETQYF. In nucleotides, the CDR3 is TGCAGCGGAGGGTGGGGGCAGGAGACCCAGTACTTC.

This chain links TRBV7-6 with TRBJ1-3; 7 nucleotides agree with TRBD1. The CDR3 loop spans 16 amino acids. The germline gives CDR1 SGHVS, CDR2 FNYEAQ. The trim removed 4 bases at V and 3 bases at J, leaving 9 bases unmatched. CDR3: CASSSTGVGIGNTIYF. CDR3 in DNA: TGTGCCAGCAGCTCCACAGGGGTCGGGATTGGAAACACCATATATTTT.

The chain has TRBV29-1 and TRBJ1-3; D not resolved. The CDR3 contains 14 residues. The germline V gene encodes CDR1 SQVTM and CDR2 ANQGSEA. With 4 bases removed from V and 4 bases from J, the gap between germline ends came to 14 bases. The CDR3 sequence: CSVVGGPRGNTIYF. CDR3 nucleotide sequence: TGCAGCGTTGTAGGAGGACCTCGGGGAAACACCATATATTTT.

The chain's CDR3 is CASSPQGVHYGYTF. CDR3 nucleotides: TGCGCCAGCAGCCCGCAGGGTGTGCACTATGGCTACACCTTC. The chain couples TRBV5-1 to TRBJ1-2; tentative D call: TRBD1 (5 bases). The CDR3 length is 14 residues. V lost 4 bases, J lost 3 bases, and 13 bases lay in between. Germline V gives CDR1 SGHRS, CDR2 YFSETQ.

This rearrangement joins TRBV19 to TRBJ2-3; TRBD2 aligns across 10 bases. Trimming took 5 bases from V and 1 from J; bases not matched to a gene: 3. The length of the CDR3 is 15 residues. Germline V gene sequence: CDR1 LNHDA, CDR2 SQIVND (reference sequence). The CDR3 nucleotides are TGTGCCAGTAGTCCCCTAGCGGGGGGCACAGATACGCAGTATTTT. Encoded protein: CASSPLAGGTDTQYF.

This clone was counted a single time. The chain employs TRBV19 and TRBJ2-7, with 8 bases identical to TRBD1. The length of the CDR3 is 14 residues. Germline V CDR1 and CDR2: LNHDA, SQIVND (reference sequence). Trimming at V came to 3 bases and at J to 3 bases, leaving 4 bases not matched to a gene. This chain's CDR3 is CASSIGQGYYEQYF. CDR3 in DNA: TGTGCCAGTAGTATTGGACAGGGATACTACGAGCAGTACTTC.

This clone was observed a single time. The chain joins TRBV19 to TRBJ2-2; D gene unclear. The CDR3 is 14 amino acids. Trimming shortened V by 7 bases and J by 1 base, and 10 bases separated the two germline ends. Per germline, CDR1 LNHDA and CDR2 SQIVND (reference sequence). The chain's CDR3 is CASTPRQNTGELFF. DNA for the CDR3: TGTGCCAGTACCCCGAGGCAGAACACCGGGGAGCTGTTTTTT.

The chain recombines TRBV9 with TRBJ2-7, with a possible D match to TRBD1 (5 bases). There are 18 residues in the CDR3. The germline CDR1 and CDR2 sequences are SGDLS and YYNGEE. V lost 0 bases, J lost 0 bases, and 19 bases lay in between. The DNA for the CDR3 is TGTGCCAGCAGCGTAGCCCCTCCCGGACAAGGATACTCCTACGAGCAGTACTTC. Translating it yields CASSVAPPGQGYSYEQYF.

The V and J genes are TRBV10-3 and TRBJ2-5; 7 positions agree with TRBD1. This CDR3 has 16 amino acids. Germline V gives CDR1 ENHRY, CDR2 SYGVKD. Trimming at V came to 2 bases and at J to 7 bases, leaving 13 bases not matched to a gene. Here the CDR3 DNA reads TGTGCCATCAGTGAGCCGAGACAGGGCACCACAGGGACCCAGTACTTC. Translation gives CAISEPRQGTTGTQYF.

CDR3 DNA sequence: TGTGCCACCCGGCGGGGCCAGGGTTTTGATGAGCAGTTCTTC. Its translation is CATRRGQGFDEQFF. This chain links TRBV6-5 with TRBJ2-1, with a possible D match to TRBD2 (6 bases). Between the trimmed V and J ends, which lost 10 bases and 8 bases, there was a span of 21 bases. CDR1 and CDR2 from the germline V gene are MNHEY and SVGAGI. The CDR3 extends over 14 amino acids.

This clone was counted only a few times. V gene TRBV5-1 combines with J gene TRBJ2-3; 9 nucleotides line up with TRBD2. The CDR3 runs to 17 residues. Germline CDR1 and CDR2: SGHRS and YFSETQ. V lost 2 bases and J lost 4; bases outside the gene matches: 11. In DNA, the CDR3 is TGCGCCAGCAGCTTCCCCCCCGCGGGAGGGCCGCCAGATACGCAGTATTTT. This gives the protein CASSFPPAGGPPDTQYF.

This rearrangement joins TRBV19 to TRBJ2-4; TRBD1 might be the D (5 bases). Germline assignment: CDR1 LNHDA and CDR2 SQIVND (reference sequence). Trimming left V 4 bases short and J 0 bases short, with 25 bases between. CDR3 length equals 20 residues. CDR3 loop: CASSTYYHASGKLAKNIQYF. In DNA, the CDR3 is TGTGCCAGTAGTACCTACTACCACGCCTCAGGGAAACTAGCCAAAAACATTCAGTACTTC.

The chain links TRBV9 to TRBJ2-1; D not certain. V dropped 2 bases and J dropped 8 bases, with 11 bases sitting between them. CDR1 and CDR2 from the germline V gene are SGDLS and YYNGEE. The CDR3 extends over 13 amino acids. CDR3: CASSVENPHEQFF. DNA of the CDR3: TGTGCCAGCAGCGTTGAGAACCCCCATGAGCAGTTCTTC.

This chain uses TRBV5-1 with TRBJ2-3, with 8 bases that match TRBD2. V shed 4 bases and J 2 bases; nucleotides not matched to a gene: 6. CDR3 length: 15 residues. Germline V gives CDR1 SGHRS, CDR2 YFSETQ. Here the CDR3 DNA reads TGCGCCAGCAGCCCAAGCGGGAGTCCCACAGATACGCAGTATTTT. It is translated as CASSPSGSPTDTQYF.

The chain has TRBV30 and TRBJ2-3, with TRBD2 as a possible D gene (7 bases). The CDR3 is made up of 14 amino acids. CDR1 is GTSNPN and CDR2 is SVGIG in the germline V gene (reference sequence). V lost 2 bases, J lost 0 bases, and 9 bases lay in between. As DNA, the CDR3 is TGTGCCTGGAGTAAGGGGGGGAGCACAGATACGCAGTATTTT. This codes for CAWSKGGSTDTQYF.

This chain joins TRBV15 and TRBJ1-5, with D uncertain. The CDR3 length is 15 residues. Trimming left V 3 bases short and J 9 bases short, with 18 bases between. The germline CDR1 and CDR2 sequences are LNHNV and YYDKDF (reference sequence). CDR3 DNA sequence: TGTGCCACCAGCAGGGGCCTCGAGGGAGTGGTGCCCCAGCATTTT. It yields the protein CATSRGLEGVVPQHF.

The genes are TRBV6-5 and TRBJ2-1; D remains unclear. V dropped 0 bases and J dropped 9 bases, with 12 bases sitting between them. The length of the CDR3 is 14 residues. CDR1 and CDR2 from the germline V gene are MNHEY and SVGAGI. The chain's CDR3 is CASSYSPGLGEQFF. CDR3 DNA sequence: TGTGCCAGCAGTTACTCACCAGGTCTGGGTGAGCAGTTCTTC.

Of note for this clone: Other nucleotide sequences in the sample specify the same CDR3. The V gene is TRBV24-1, the J gene TRBJ2-5; 8 bases map to TRBD1. The junction had 8 bases not matched to a gene; V was cut back by 4 bases and J by 8 bases. CDR3 length: 14 amino acids. Germline lookup yields CDR1 KGHDR and CDR2 SFDVKD. The CDR3 region has the DNA TGTGCCACCAGTGACCCCGGACAGGGTGGTACCCAGTACTTC. It yields the protein CATSDPGQGGTQYF.

This sequence joins TRBV6-2 or TRBV6-3 and TRBJ2-1, with 8 positions matching TRBD2. V gave up 2 bases and J gave up 4 bases; unmatched junction bases: 1. The CDR3 runs 14 residues. Germline CDR1 and CDR2: MNHEY and SVGEGT. The CDR3 bases are TGTGCCAGCAGTTACCGGGGGGGTTACAATGAGCAGTTCTTC. Its protein is CASSYRGGYNEQFF.

The chain employs TRBV5-1 and TRBJ2-2; 14 nucleotides align to TRBD2. Trimming took 2 bases from V and 6 from J; bases not matched to a gene: 6. The CDR3 consists of 17 residues. Germline loops: CDR1 SGHRS, CDR2 YFSETQ. CDR3 residues: CASSFGLAGGGAGELFF. DNA for the CDR3: TGCGCCAGCAGCTTCGGACTAGCGGGGGGCGGGGCCGGGGAGCTGTTTTTT.

The chain carries TRBV7-2 and TRBJ1-2; TRBD1 might be the D (5 bases). The CDR3 length is 16 residues. CDR1 SGHTA and CDR2 FQGNSA come from the germline V gene. Trimming removed 1 base at V and 4 bases at J, with 16 bases between. In DNA, the CDR3 is TGTGCCAGCAGCTTAGAAACGGGGGAGTCGGGCTATGGCTACACCTTC. It codes for CASSLETGESGYGYTF.

The CDR3 loop is CASSYQGGSPLHF. In DNA, the CDR3 is TGTGCCAGCAGTTATCAGGGGGGATCACCCCTCCACTTT. V and J are TRBV6-6 and TRBJ1-6, with 7 positions matching TRBD1. The CDR3 covers 13 residues. From germline, CDR1 is MNHNY and CDR2 SVGAGI (reference sequence). V was pared by 3 bases and J by 10 bases, with 3 bases of the junction left unmatched.